This T cell receptor (beta chain) was captured in a study of shared clonotypes between healthy human individuals. Study-wide results and limits: Naive subsets usually exceeded memory subsets in estimated richness. Clonotypes which were not shared had lower generation probabilities than clonotypes that all four donors shared.

Per germline, CDR1 SQVTM and CDR2 ANQGSEA. This CDR3 contains 14 residues. Unmatched junction bases numbered 10, after V lost 4 bases and J lost 7 bases. Sequencing was performed with immunoSEQ multiplex PCR; in TCRdb, only in-frame clones are kept and a portion is missing. The profile covers a few million clones, with approximately 92% appearing a single time and about 0.13% taken by the ten largest. This clone was found once. The antigen remains undetermined. Specimen: naive CD4+ T cells sorted from blood. The subset was: CD45RA+ positively selected. The rearrangement uses TRBV29-1 and TRBJ2-7, with TRBD2 matching 10 bases. This TCR was recovered from a man between 18 and 35 years old in good health. As DNA, the CDR3 is TGCAGCGTTGTTTTGGCTAGCGGGAGTCGGGAGCAGTACTTC. It codes for CSVVLASGSREQYF.